The 15 T cell receptor beta chains presented below share a single source sample, sequenced in a study of regulatory T cells. Findings and caveats of the study: Hydrophobic residues at CDR3 positions 6 and 7 were enriched in conventional CD4+ T cells of CD3G-deficient patients.

Amplification used 52 TRBV primers and 13 TRBJ primers. Profiled with immunoSEQ multiplex PCR; TCRdb holds only in-frame clones, not every one. The table lists 30,000 to 40,000 clones, 89% of them singletons. These receptors lack a known antigen. Material: conventional CD4+ T cells sorted from blood. The source is a person aged 18 to 29 with CD3G deficiency.

The CDR3 nucleotides read TGCGCCAGCAGCCCGGGACATACAACACTAGCCAAAAACATTCAGTACTTC. This sequence encodes CASSPGHTTLAKNIQYF. This chain joins TRBV5-1 and TRBJ2-4; D perhaps matches TRBD1 (6 bases). CDR3 length equals 17 residues. Germline values: CDR1 SGHRS, CDR2 YFSETQ. V was shortened by 4 bases and J by 0 bases, with 17 bases between the two germline ends.

This sequence joins TRBV5-1 and TRBJ1-1, with D perhaps TRBD1 (6 bases). Germline CDR1 is SGHRS and CDR2 is YFSETQ. The CDR3 consists of 13 residues. The V and J ends lost 5 bases and 3 bases respectively, with 11 bases between them. The CDR3 sequence is CASSREGDTEAFF. The CDR3 DNA follows: TGCGCCAGCAGTAGAGAGGGGGACACTGAAGCTTTCTTT.

J is TRBJ2-2 and V is TRBV5-1; a possible D gene is TRBD1 (5 bases). CDR1 and CDR2 (germline): SGHRS, YFSETQ. The CDR3 is made up of 14 amino acids. Trimming removed 4 bases at V and 3 bases at J, with 10 bases between. This chain's CDR3 is CASSAGHDTGELFF. In DNA, the CDR3 is TGCGCCAGCAGCGCAGGACACGACACCGGGGAGCTGTTTTTT.

The V call is TRBV13, the J call TRBJ2-1, with D tentatively TRBD2 (5 bases). Trimming took off 5 bases at V and 0 bases at J, with 8 bases between the two ends. The CDR3 sequence is 14 residues long. Germline V gene data show CDR1 as PRHDT and CDR2 as FYEKMQ (reference sequence). The CDR3 is CASSRGSSYNEQFF. The DNA of the CDR3 is TGTGCCAGCAGCCGTGGGAGCTCCTACAATGAGCAGTTCTTC.

In DNA, the CDR3 is TGTGCCATCGCGGGAGGGGCGAATCAGCCCCAGCATTTT. It encodes CAIAGGANQPQHF. V gene TRBV10-3 combines with J gene TRBJ1-5, with D possibly being TRBD1 (5 bases). V was cut by 8 bases and J by 4 bases, with 12 bases left in between. Germline-derived CDR1 and CDR2 are ENHRY and SYGVKD. The CDR3 is 13 residues long.

CDR3 sequence (DNA): TGTGCCAGCAGACGACAGACAGGCGGAAATTCACCCCTCCACTTT. Amino acids: CASRRQTGGNSPLHF. This sequence joins TRBV27 and TRBJ1-6, with a possible D match to TRBD1 (6 bases). This CDR3 is 15 amino acids long. Per germline, CDR1 MNHEY and CDR2 SMNVEV (reference sequence). V lost 6 bases and J 7 bases, leaving 16 bases between the germline ends.

In its sample, this clone was seen once. The chain joins TRBV19 to TRBJ2-2; D unresolved. Germline CDR1 and CDR2: LNHDA and SQIVND (reference sequence). Trimming took 1 base from V and 3 from J, leaving 3 bases between them. This CDR3 is built from 13 residues. CDR3 bases: TGTGCCAGTAGTATAGTCGACACCGGGGAGCTGTTTTTT. Its translation: CASSIVDTGELFF.

The chain carries TRBV5-1 and TRBJ2-2; D may be TRBD1 (5 bases). Trimming cost V 5 bases and J 2 bases, with 10 bases left between them. CDR3 length: 14 residues. The germline gives CDR1 SGHRS, CDR2 YFSETQ. The CDR3 DNA is TGCGCCAGCAGACGGACAACAAACACCGGGGAGCTGTTTTTT. It codes for CASRRTTNTGELFF.

This clone was seen more than once but under ten times. J is TRBJ1-2 and V is TRBV10-3; D is ambiguous. The length of the CDR3 is 14 residues. Germline-derived CDR1 and CDR2 are ENHRY and SYGVKD. The V gene lost 0 bases and the J gene lost 7 bases, with 12 bases spanning the gap. CDR3 sequence reads: CAISESSKGGGYTF. CDR3 bases: TGTGCCATCAGTGAGTCCAGCAAGGGCGGTGGCTACACCTTC.

The chain recombines TRBV5-1 with TRBJ2-3; a weak D match, TRBD1 (5 bases). Germline V lookup: CDR1 SGHRS, CDR2 YFSETQ. This CDR3 comprises 16 residues. Trimming took off 0 bases at V and 0 bases at J, with 11 bases between the two ends. The CDR3 DNA reads as TGCGCCAGCAGCTTGGGGGGCAAAATAAGCACAGATACGCAGTATTTT. Protein sequence: CASSLGGKISTDTQYF.

The rearrangement links TRBV7-9 to TRBJ1-1; 8 bases agree with TRBD1. This CDR3 comprises 16 residues. After removal of 1 base from V and 1 base from J, the junction contained 5 bases not matched to a gene. CDR1 is SEHNR, CDR2 FQNEAQ, per germline (reference sequence). The CDR3 bases are TGTGCCAGCAGCTTAGGAGGACAGGGTAGGAACACTGAAGCTTTCTTT. It is translated as CASSLGGQGRNTEAFF. Combining the CDR3 with reference TRBV7-9 and TRBJ1-1 gives the whole variable domain DTGVSQNPRHKITKRGQNVTFRCDPISEHNRLYWYRQTLGQGPEFLTYFQNEAQLEKSRLLSDRFSAERPKGSFSTLEIQRTEQGDSAMYLCASSLGGQGRNTEAFFGQGTRLTVV.

The chain employs TRBV19 and TRBJ2-1, with 7 positions matching TRBD2. The CDR3 is 14 residues long. The V and J ends lost 3 bases and 9 bases, in that order; junction bases with no gene match: 8. Germline lookup yields CDR1 LNHDA and CDR2 SQIVND (reference sequence). The CDR3 coding sequence is TGTGCCAGTAGTATCGCGGGCGGGAGCGGTGAGCAGTTCTTC. Amino acids: CASSIAGGSGEQFF.

V gene TRBV27 combines with J gene TRBJ2-7; D is unresolved. This CDR3 is 13 amino acids long. Germline V gene lookup returns CDR1 MNHEY and CDR2 SMNVEV (reference sequence). Trimming left V 11 bases short and J 4 bases short, with 18 bases between. The CDR3 DNA is TGTGCCTCGGCCCGGCAGCTCGGTTACGAGCAGTACTTC. Protein: CASARQLGYEQYF.

The rearrangement uses TRBV27 and TRBJ2-3; 7 bases map to TRBD1. The CDR3 is made up of 13 amino acids. Germline CDR1 is MNHEY and CDR2 is SMNVEV (reference sequence). Trimming cost V 8 bases and J 14 bases; bases outside gene matches: 16. CDR3 nucleotides: TGTGCCAGCGCCTCAACAGGGGCCCTGGTAAGGTATTTT. It specifies CASASTGALVRYF.

DNA for the CDR3: TGCGCCAGCAGCAACGGGATTTTCACAGATACGCAGTATTTT. This translates into CASSNGIFTDTQYF. V and J are TRBV5-1 and TRBJ2-3, with a possible D match to TRBD2 (5 bases). Germline CDR1 is SGHRS and CDR2 is YFSETQ. The CDR3 runs 14 residues. Between the trimmed V and J ends, which lost 4 bases and 2 bases, there was a span of 11 bases.